The clone carrying this T cell receptor (beta chain) has a handful of counts. Its antigen is not identified. This CDR3 is also generated by other DNA sequences in the sample. Method: immunoSEQ multiplex PCR; TCRdb's copy keeps in-frame clones and lacks some. The top ten hold about 9.4% of the sample, which has over 25,000 clones, about 93% seen once. The data were taken from a study of OX40 agonist ivuxolimab in advanced cancers. The study, taken as a whole, reports: The 0.1-3.0 mg/kg partial responders had among the lowest clonal expansion.

The CDR3 loop spans 15 amino acids. Germline lookup yields CDR1 MGHRA and CDR2 YSYEKL. V lost 4 bases, J lost 1 base, and 4 bases stayed unmatched. Sample: CD4+ or CD8+ T cells sorted from blood, taken in a trial of the OX40 agonist ivuxolimab. The receptor was derived from an adult with an advanced solid tumor such as melanoma, head and neck, liver or kidney cancer. The chain links TRBV4-1 to TRBJ1-1; 9 bases are shared with TRBD1. This CDR3 is CASSLEGQGNTEAFF. For the CDR3, the DNA is TGCGCCAGCAGCCTTGAGGGACAGGGGAACACTGAAGCTTTCTTT.